This passage covers 22 T cell receptor beta chains from one sample sequenced in a study of cytomegalovirus exposure and HLA in healthy donors. The PCR was carried out with 60 Vbeta primers and 13 Jbeta primers. Sequenced by immunoSEQ multiplex PCR; TCRdb stores in-frame clones only, minus some. This sample carries under 200,000 clones, with approximately 0.82% going to the ten biggest clones. Sequenced: PBMCs. These receptors were taken from a woman aged 18-29 years in good health and CMV-seropositive.

The rearrangement links TRBV27 to TRBJ2-7; 11 bases are a match to TRBD2. V shed 7 bases, J shed 4 bases, and the junction held 9 bases outside the gene matches. In germline, CDR1 is MNHEY, CDR2 SMNVEV (reference sequence). The CDR3 totals 15 residues. Here the CDR3 reads CASTREASGGYEQYF. The CDR3 region has the DNA TGTGCCAGCACCAGAGAGGCTAGCGGGGGGTACGAGCAGTACTTC.

J is TRBJ2-1 and V is TRBV6-4; perhaps TRBD1 as D (5 bases). The CDR3 runs 13 residues. Trimming took 0 bases from V and 7 from J, leaving 7 bases between them. Germline V gene lookup returns CDR1 MRHNA and CDR2 SNTAGT. The CDR3 is CASSDSGRNEQFF. DNA of the CDR3: TGTGCCAGCAGTGACTCGGGGCGTAATGAGCAGTTCTTC.

The chain joins TRBV30 to TRBJ2-1; 8 bases align to TRBD2. The CDR3 totals 14 residues. Germline V lookup: CDR1 GTSNPN, CDR2 SVGIG (reference sequence). V was pared by 2 bases and J by 4 bases, with 4 bases of the junction left unmatched. CDR3 in amino acids: CAWSWASGYNEQFF. For the CDR3, the DNA is TGTGCCTGGAGTTGGGCTAGCGGGTACAATGAGCAGTTCTTC.

The chain links TRBV10-3 to TRBJ2-2, with D unclear. Germline CDR1 and CDR2: ENHRY and SYGVKD. With 3 bases removed from V and 6 bases from J, the gap between germline ends came to 5 bases. The CDR3 spans 12 residues. As DNA, the CDR3 is TGTGCCATCAGTGATGGGCCCGGGGAGCTGTTTTTT. Amino acid sequence: CAISDGPGELFF.

The chain has TRBV30 and TRBJ2-2, with TRBD1 identical over 7 bases. This CDR3 region has 14 residues. CDR1 is GTSNPN and CDR2 is SVGIG in the germline V gene (reference sequence). The V and J ends lost 3 bases and 1 base, in that order; junction bases with no gene match: 2. CDR3 amino acids: CAWRRQGNTGELFF. In DNA, the CDR3 is TGTGCCTGGAGGCGACAGGGGAACACCGGGGAGCTGTTTTTT.

This sequence joins TRBV2 and TRBJ2-3, with TRBD2 identical over 11 bases. The CDR3 is 17 residues long. Germline V gives CDR1 SNHLY, CDR2 FYNNEI. The trim removed 3 bases at V and 2 bases at J, leaving 7 bases unmatched. Written as DNA, the CDR3 is TGTGCCAGCAGTGACCATACTAGCGGGGGCCTCACAGATACGCAGTATTTT. Its protein product is CASSDHTSGGLTDTQYF.

This chain joins TRBV6-4 and TRBJ2-2; TRBD2 is a possible D gene (5 bases). V lost 4 bases and J 4 bases, leaving 13 bases between the germline ends. Germline-derived CDR1 and CDR2 are MRHNA and SNTAGT. The length of the CDR3 is 15 residues. In DNA, the CDR3 is TGTGCCAGCAGTGTCCTAGCAGGCCCCACCGGGGAGCTGTTTTTT. Translated, it gives CASSVLAGPTGELFF.

This sequence joins TRBV27 and TRBJ1-4; 8 nucleotides agree with TRBD1. CDR3 length equals 16 residues. CDR1 MNHEY and CDR2 SMNVEV come from the germline V gene (reference sequence). With 3 bases clipped from V and 0 bases from J, the junction kept 3 bases outside the gene matches. The CDR3 reads CASSLDRDATNEKLFF. CDR3 coding DNA: TGTGCCAGCAGTTTGGACAGGGATGCAACTAATGAAAAACTGTTTTTT. Full variable domain (remainder filled in from reference TRBV27 and TRBJ1-4): EAQVTQNPRYLITVTGKKLTVTCSQNMNHEYMSWYRQDPGLGLRQIYYSMNVEVTDKGDVPEGYKVSRKEKRNFPLILESPSPNQTSLYFCASSLDRDATNEKLFFGSGTQLSVL.

V usage is TRBV19 and J usage is TRBJ1-1; TRBD1 is a possible D gene (5 bases). Germline assignment: CDR1 LNHDA and CDR2 SQIVND (reference sequence). The CDR3 contains 16 residues. V gave up 5 bases and J gave up 0 bases, with 16 bases separating them. CDR3 sequence (DNA): TGTGCCAGTAGTCTAATGGGGGGAGGAATGAACACTGAAGCTTTCTTT. Translated: CASSLMGGGMNTEAFF.

The gene calls are TRBV5-1 and TRBJ2-1; the D is unclear. Germline lookup yields CDR1 SGHRS and CDR2 YFSETQ. V was clipped by 4 bases and J by 5 bases, with 10 bases between them. The CDR3 loop spans 13 amino acids. DNA for the CDR3: TGCGCCAGCAGCGCACAGTCAAACAATGAGCAGTTCTTC. Encoded protein: CASSAQSNNEQFF.

The gene calls are TRBV4-3 and TRBJ2-7, with TRBD1 as a possible D gene (6 bases). CDR3 length equals 13 residues. The V end lost 0 bases, the J end lost 6 bases, and 9 bases lay between the germline ends. CDR1 LGHNA and CDR2 YSLEER come from the germline V gene. The CDR3 DNA follows: TGCGCCAGCAGCCAAGATTGGGGGCGCGAGCAGTACTTC. It is translated as CASSQDWGREQYF.

The CDR3 nucleotides are TGTGCCAGCAGTTCGGACATCAATCAGCCCCAGCATTTT. Amino acids: CASSSDINQPQHF. The chain has TRBV28 and TRBJ1-5, with D perhaps TRBD1 (5 bases). V gave up 4 bases and J gave up 3 bases, with 7 bases separating them. Germline V lookup: CDR1 MDHEN, CDR2 SYDVKM. This CDR3 contains 13 residues. The variable domain in full, completed from reference TRBV28 and TRBJ1-5, reads DVKVTQSSRYLVKRTGEKVFLECVQDMDHENMFWYRQDPGLGLRLIYFSYDVKMKEKGDIPEGYSVSREKKERFSLILESASTNQTSMYLCASSSDINQPQHFGDGTRLSIL.

CDR3 amino acids: CASSYPGTSDYEQYF. In DNA, the CDR3 is TGTGCCAGCAGCTACCCCGGGACTAGCGACTACGAGCAGTACTTC. The chain has TRBV7-9 and TRBJ2-7; 10 nucleotides match TRBD2. CDR3 length equals 15 residues. Germline lookup yields CDR1 SEHNR and CDR2 FQNEAQ (reference sequence). V was pared by 4 bases and J by 3 bases, with 6 bases of the junction left unmatched.

The CDR3 region is CAAGQGSYEQYF. The CDR3 region has the DNA TGTGCCGCCGGGCAGGGTTCCTACGAGCAGTACTTC. This chain connects TRBV30 to TRBJ2-7, with D perhaps TRBD1 (5 bases). The length of the CDR3 is 12 residues. Trimming removed 8 bases at V and 1 base at J, with 12 bases between. Per the germline V gene, CDR1 is GTSNPN and CDR2 is SVGIG (reference sequence).

This chain links TRBV2 with TRBJ1-4; 10 positions agree with TRBD1. This CDR3 has 13 amino acids. The germline CDR1 and CDR2 sequences are SNHLY and FYNNEI. Unmatched junction bases numbered 5, after V lost 6 bases and J lost 10 bases. The CDR3 loop is CASRGQGIGKLFF. CDR3 DNA sequence: TGTGCCAGCAGGGGACAGGGGATCGGAAAACTGTTTTTT.

The gene calls are TRBV6-1 and TRBJ1-2; no clear D gene. The V end lost 6 bases, the J end lost 8 bases, and 7 bases lay between the germline ends. The CDR3 contains 10 residues. The germline gives CDR1 MNHNS, CDR2 SASEGT. The CDR3 spells CASREEGYTF. CDR3 bases: TGTGCCAGCAGGGAGGAGGGCTACACCTTC.

V usage is TRBV7-2 and J usage is TRBJ1-1; D ambiguous. Trimming left V 3 bases short and J 1 base short, with 6 bases between. Per germline, CDR1 SGHTA and CDR2 FQGNSA. The CDR3 has 13 residues. CDR3 DNA: TGTGCCAGCAGCTTCCATCAGAACACTGAAGCTTTCTTT. Protein: CASSFHQNTEAFF.

The chain couples TRBV2 to TRBJ2-3; 11 positions agree with TRBD2. The germline CDR1 and CDR2 sequences are SNHLY and FYNNEI. This CDR3 is built from 16 residues. The junction had 10 bases not matched to a gene; V was cut back by 6 bases and J by 5 bases. For the CDR3, the DNA is TGTGCCAGCAGCGGAGCTTGGCTAGCGGGGGGAGATACGCAGTATTTT. Translated, it gives CASSGAWLAGGDTQYF.

This chain joins TRBV2 and TRBJ2-2, with D possibly being TRBD2 (5 bases). The V end lost 7 bases, the J end lost 4 bases, and 10 bases lay between the germline ends. Germline CDR1 SNHLY, CDR2 FYNNEI. The CDR3 has 13 residues. As DNA, the CDR3 is TGTGCCAGCACCGAGGACTTCACCGGGGAGCTGTTTTTT. It encodes CASTEDFTGELFF. Full variable domain (missing parts from reference TRBV2 and TRBJ2-2): EPEVTQTPSHQVTQMGQEVILRCVPISNHLYFYWYRQILGQKVEFLVSFYNNEISEKSEIFDDQFSVERPDGSNFTLKIRSTKLEDSAMYFCASTEDFTGELFFGEGSRLTVL.

The V gene is TRBV2, the J gene TRBJ2-7; D perhaps matches TRBD2 (5 bases). Per the germline V gene, CDR1 is SNHLY and CDR2 is FYNNEI. The V end lost 4 bases, the J end lost 5 bases, and 15 bases lay between the germline ends. The CDR3 sequence is 14 residues long. CDR3 residues: CASSGELATHEQYF. In nucleotides, the CDR3 is TGTGCCAGCAGTGGTGAGCTAGCAACCCACGAGCAGTACTTC.

The CDR3 DNA reads TGCGCCAGCAGCTTGGACGGGAGCGGGGGCTACACCTTC. Protein sequence: CASSLDGSGGYTF. The chain links TRBV5-1 to TRBJ1-2; D not resolved. In germline, CDR1 is SGHRS, CDR2 YFSETQ. V was trimmed by 0 bases and J by 8 bases, leaving 11 bases between them. The CDR3 loop spans 13 amino acids.

The gene calls are TRBV6-1 and TRBJ2-7; 7 positions agree with TRBD1. Trimming cost V 9 bases and J 0 bases; bases outside gene matches: 5. There are 13 residues in the CDR3. From germline, CDR1 is MNHNS and CDR2 SASEGT. CDR3 DNA sequence: TGTGCCAGTGGGACAGCGAGCTCCTACGAGCAGTACTTC. It yields the protein CASGTASSYEQYF.